Reported below is one TCR beta chain. Within a library made for alpha chains, this beta chain is off target, and its count is uninformative. This sample was taken from a study of spatial heterogeneity in lung cancer. Germline-derived CDR1 and CDR2 are MGHDK and SYGVNS. V lost 5 bases, J lost 7 bases, and 15 bases lay in between. The length of the CDR3 is 13 residues. The time point here: sample taken at primary tumor resection. Samples were donated by 72 untreated early-stage non-small cell lung cancer patients. Tumor, nontumor lung or frozen PBMC supplied whole RNA, sequenced without sorting. TCRdb reprocessed the 5' RACE reads with MiXCR, giving one entry per CDR3 protein. This repertoire shows 600 or so distinct CDR3 sequences, about a sixth found once; its top ten account for around 67%.

The chain links TRBV25-1 to TRBJ2-7; D is unresolved. The sample consisted of normal lung tissue next to the tumor, taken at surgery. The sequence was collected from a male donor with early-stage non-small cell lung cancer. This CDR3 reads CASSSWRRSEQYF. The CDR3 nucleotides read TGTGCCAGCAGTTCTTGGCGGCGGTCGGAGCAGTACTTC.